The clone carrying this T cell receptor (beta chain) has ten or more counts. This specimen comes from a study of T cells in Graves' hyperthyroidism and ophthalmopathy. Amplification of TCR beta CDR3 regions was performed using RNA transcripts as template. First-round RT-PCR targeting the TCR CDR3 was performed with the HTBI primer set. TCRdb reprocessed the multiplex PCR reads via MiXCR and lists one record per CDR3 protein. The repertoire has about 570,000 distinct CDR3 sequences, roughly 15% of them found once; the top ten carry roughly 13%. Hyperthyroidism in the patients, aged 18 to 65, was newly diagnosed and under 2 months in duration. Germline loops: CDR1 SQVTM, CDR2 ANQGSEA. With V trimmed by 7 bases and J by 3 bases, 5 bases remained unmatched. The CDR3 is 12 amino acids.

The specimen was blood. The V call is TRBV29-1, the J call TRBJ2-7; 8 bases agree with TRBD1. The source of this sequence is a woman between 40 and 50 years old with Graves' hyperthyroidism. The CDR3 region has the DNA TGCAGCGCCGGACAGGGCGGCTACGAGCAGTACTTC. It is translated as CSAGQGGYEQYF.